The 11 T cell receptor beta chains in this list originate from one sample, sequenced in a study of lymphopenia after photon versus proton radiotherapy. Assay used: immunoSEQ multiplex PCR; TCRdb lists only in-frame clones, some missing. Of about 65,000 clones detected, about 89% appear once; the ten largest clones hold about 10%. The sample here was peripheral blood, taken from a patient treated with proton-based radiotherapy. These TCRs come from a man aged 80 or over with esophageal cancer.

The chain is built from TRBV7-2 and TRBJ2-2; 12 nucleotides match TRBD2. The CDR3 consists of 15 residues. V shed 1 base, J shed 8 bases, and the junction held 2 bases outside the gene matches. Germline V gives CDR1 SGHTA, CDR2 FQGNSA. The CDR3 DNA follows: TGTGCCAGCAGCTTAGGACTAGCGGGAGAAGGGGAGCTGTTTTTT. Its translation is CASSLGLAGEGELFF.

This clone showed up just once. DNA of the CDR3: TGTGCCTCGACGGGAAGCGGGAGCTCCTACGAGCAGTACTTC. Its translation is CASTGSGSSYEQYF. This chain uses TRBV10-3 with TRBJ2-7; 8 bases match TRBD2. Germline values: CDR1 ENHRY, CDR2 SYGVKD. This CDR3 is 14 amino acids long. The V gene end was trimmed by 11 bases and the J gene end by 0 bases; junction bases not matched to a gene: 9.

The J gene is TRBJ2-1, the V gene TRBV27, with 11 bases matching TRBD2. CDR1 is MNHEY and CDR2 is SMNVEV in the germline V gene (reference sequence). J lost 2 bases, V lost 5 bases, and 8 bases had no gene match. The CDR3 is made up of 17 amino acids. In DNA form, the CDR3 reads TGTGCCAGCAGTCACGCTAGCGGGAGGACTCCCTACAATGAGCAGTTCTTC. Its protein is CASSHASGRTPYNEQFF.

The gene calls are TRBV2 and TRBJ2-2; D not resolved. Between the trimmed V and J ends, which lost 10 bases and 1 base, there was a span of 13 bases. The CDR3 length is 14 residues. CDR1 is SNHLY, CDR2 FYNNEI, per germline. The CDR3 protein is CATRSTGNTGELFF. The DNA of the CDR3 is TGTGCCACTAGGAGTACGGGGAACACCGGGGAGCTGTTTTTT.

The chain recombines TRBV7-2 with TRBJ2-7; D possibly corresponds to TRBD2 (5 bases). Per the germline V gene, CDR1 is SGHTA and CDR2 is FQGNSA. The V and J ends lost 2 bases and 0 bases respectively, with 11 bases between them. The CDR3 has 15 residues. In DNA form, the CDR3 reads TGTGCCAGCAGCTTACTTCCGGACTTCTCCTACGAGCAGTACTTC. As protein: CASSLLPDFSYEQYF.

This chain links TRBV10-1 with TRBJ2-1; TRBD2 aligns across 9 bases. Germline V gives CDR1 WNHNN, CDR2 SYGVQD (reference sequence). V dropped 0 bases and J dropped 4; count of bases not matched to a gene: 1. This CDR3 comprises 15 residues. CDR3 loop: CASSESSGRYNEQFF. The CDR3 DNA sequence: TGCGCCAGCAGTGAGTCTAGCGGGAGATACAATGAGCAGTTCTTC.

The J gene is TRBJ2-5, the V gene TRBV19; 10 nucleotides line up with TRBD2. This CDR3 spans 13 amino acids. CDR1 and CDR2 (germline): LNHDA, SQIVND (reference sequence). The J segment lost 7 bases and the V segment lost 3 bases, leaving 2 bases of the junction unmatched. The CDR3 region has the DNA TGTGCCAGTAGTATGTCTAGCGGGGGGACCCAGTACTTC. Its translation: CASSMSSGGTQYF.

This sequence joins TRBV7-9 and TRBJ1-1; D not resolved. The germline V gene encodes CDR1 SEHNR and CDR2 FQNEAQ (reference sequence). This CDR3 is built from 14 residues. V dropped 2 bases and J dropped 3 bases, with 10 bases sitting between them. The CDR3 DNA reads TGTGCCAGCAGCTTAATTGGGCAGTACACTGAAGCTTTCTTT. Protein sequence: CASSLIGQYTEAFF.

The chain uses TRBV5-1 and TRBJ2-1; 9 bases fit TRBD1. V gave up 3 bases and J gave up 7 bases; unmatched junction bases: 8. The CDR3 contains 15 residues. In germline, CDR1 is SGHRS, CDR2 YFSETQ. CDR3 protein: CASSWGQGEMNEQFF. For the CDR3, the DNA is TGCGCCAGCAGCTGGGGACAGGGAGAAATGAATGAGCAGTTCTTC.

This clone was seen just once. The chain links TRBV7-9 to TRBJ1-2, with 7 bases lining up with TRBD1. J was trimmed by 5 bases and V by 5 bases; bases with no gene match: 2. The CDR3 runs 12 residues. Germline V gene data show CDR1 as SEHNR and CDR2 as FQNEAQ (reference sequence). The CDR3 DNA is TGTGCCAGCAGCCCGGGACAGTATGGCTACACCTTC. Translation: CASSPGQYGYTF.

In its sample, this clone was seen a few times. This sequence joins TRBV4-2 and TRBJ2-3; possibly TRBD2 for D (6 bases). Germline V lookup: CDR1 LGHNA, CDR2 YNFKEQ. Trimming removed 6 bases at V and 0 bases at J, with 16 bases between. CDR3 length equals 16 residues. The CDR3 nucleotides read TGTGCCAGCAGACCACAAGGACGGGGGAGCACAGATACGCAGTATTTT. Amino acids: CASRPQGRGSTDTQYF.